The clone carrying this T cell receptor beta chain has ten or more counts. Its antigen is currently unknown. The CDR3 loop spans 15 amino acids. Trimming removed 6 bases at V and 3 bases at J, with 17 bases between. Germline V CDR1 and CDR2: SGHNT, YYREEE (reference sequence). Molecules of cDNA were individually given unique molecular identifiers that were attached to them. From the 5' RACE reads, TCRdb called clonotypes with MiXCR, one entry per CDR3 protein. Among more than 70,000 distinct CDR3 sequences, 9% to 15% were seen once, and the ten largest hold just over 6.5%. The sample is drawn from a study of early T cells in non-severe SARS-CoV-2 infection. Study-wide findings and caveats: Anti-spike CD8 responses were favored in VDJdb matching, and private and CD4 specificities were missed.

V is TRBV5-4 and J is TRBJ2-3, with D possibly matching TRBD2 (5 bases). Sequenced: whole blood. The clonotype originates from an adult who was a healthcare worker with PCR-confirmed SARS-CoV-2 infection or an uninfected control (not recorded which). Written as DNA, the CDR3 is TGTGCCAGCACCACCGGGCGCGGAGGAACAGATACGCAGTATTTT. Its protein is CASTTGRGGTDTQYF.